Here is one TCR beta chain with its context. Its antigen is unknown. The sample comes from a study of cytomegalovirus exposure and HLA in healthy donors. This CDR3 region has 13 residues. The germline gives CDR1 SGHDN, CDR2 FVKESK. V lost 0 bases to trimming and J lost 4 bases, with 7 bases between them. Study-wide results and caveats: It was confirmed in vitro that a few of the CMV-associated chains were specific for CMV antigens. Cytomegalovirus-associated status was assigned to 164 TCR beta chains.

The PCR used 60 Vbeta and 13 Jbeta primers. Using immunoSEQ multiplex PCR, the repertoire was profiled, and TCRdb retains in-frame clones only, with some absent. The sample has approximately 130,000 clones, approximately 80% seen once; the top ten hold 5.8%. The source of this sequence is a man younger than 35 in good health and CMV-seropositive. The sample was PBMCs. This chain uses TRBV14 with TRBJ2-7; D perhaps matches TRBD1 (5 bases). Here the CDR3 DNA reads TGTGCCAGCAGCCAAGAAAAGGGGTACGAGCAGTACTTC. It codes for CASSQEKGYEQYF.